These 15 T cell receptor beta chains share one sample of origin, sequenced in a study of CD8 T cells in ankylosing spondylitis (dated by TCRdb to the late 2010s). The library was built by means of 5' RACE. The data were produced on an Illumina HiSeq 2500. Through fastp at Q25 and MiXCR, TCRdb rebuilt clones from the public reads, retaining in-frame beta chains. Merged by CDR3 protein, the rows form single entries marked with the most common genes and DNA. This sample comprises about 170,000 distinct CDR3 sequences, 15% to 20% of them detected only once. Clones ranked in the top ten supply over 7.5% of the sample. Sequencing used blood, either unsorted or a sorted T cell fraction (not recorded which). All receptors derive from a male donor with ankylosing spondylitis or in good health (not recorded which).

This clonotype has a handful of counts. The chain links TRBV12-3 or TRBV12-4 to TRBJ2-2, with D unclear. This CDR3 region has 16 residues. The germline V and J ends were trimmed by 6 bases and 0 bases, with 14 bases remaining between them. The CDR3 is CASRIDTYANTGELFF. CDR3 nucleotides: TGTGCCAGCAGAATAGACACCTACGCGAACACCGGGGAGCTGTTTTTT.

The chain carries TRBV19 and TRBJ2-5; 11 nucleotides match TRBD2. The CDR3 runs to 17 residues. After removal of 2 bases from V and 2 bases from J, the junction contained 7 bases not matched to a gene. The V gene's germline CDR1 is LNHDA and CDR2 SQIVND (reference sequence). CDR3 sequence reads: CASSIRTSGSRQETQYF. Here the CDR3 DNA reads TGTGCCAGTAGTATAAGAACTAGCGGGAGTAGGCAAGAGACCCAGTACTTC.

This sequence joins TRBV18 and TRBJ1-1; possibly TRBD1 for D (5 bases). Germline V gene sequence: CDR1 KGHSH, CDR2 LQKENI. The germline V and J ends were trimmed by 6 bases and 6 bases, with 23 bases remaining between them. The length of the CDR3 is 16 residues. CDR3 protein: CASSLQSWGWSSEAFF. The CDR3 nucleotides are TGTGCCAGCTCTCTCCAATCCTGGGGGTGGTCCTCTGAAGCTTTCTTT. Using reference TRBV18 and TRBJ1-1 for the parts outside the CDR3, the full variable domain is NAGVMQNPRHLVRRRGQEARLRCSPMKGHSHVYWYRQLPEEGLKFMVYLQKENIIDESGMPKERFSAEFPKEGPSILRIQQVVRGDSAAYFCASSLQSWGWSSEAFFGQGTRLTVV.

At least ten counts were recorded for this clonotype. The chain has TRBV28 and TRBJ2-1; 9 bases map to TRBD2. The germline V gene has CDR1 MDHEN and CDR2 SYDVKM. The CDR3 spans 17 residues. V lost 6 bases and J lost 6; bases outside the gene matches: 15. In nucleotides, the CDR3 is TGTGCCAGCAGATCAGAGGCTAGCGGGATGAATTTCAATGAGCAGTTCTTC. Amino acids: CASRSEASGMNFNEQFF.

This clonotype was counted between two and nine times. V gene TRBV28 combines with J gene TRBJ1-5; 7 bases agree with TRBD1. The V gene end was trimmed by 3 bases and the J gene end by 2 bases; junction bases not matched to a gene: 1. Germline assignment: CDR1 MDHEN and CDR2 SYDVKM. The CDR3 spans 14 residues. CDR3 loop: CASSFDRGNQPQHF. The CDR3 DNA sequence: TGTGCCAGCAGTTTTGACAGGGGCAATCAGCCCCAGCATTTT.

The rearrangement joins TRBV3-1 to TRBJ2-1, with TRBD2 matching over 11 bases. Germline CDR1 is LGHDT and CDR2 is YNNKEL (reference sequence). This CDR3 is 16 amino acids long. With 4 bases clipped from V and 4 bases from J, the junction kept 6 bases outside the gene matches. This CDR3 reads CASSRPGLAVYNEQFF. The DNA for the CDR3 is TGTGCCAGCAGCCGCCCGGGACTAGCGGTATACAATGAGCAGTTCTTC.

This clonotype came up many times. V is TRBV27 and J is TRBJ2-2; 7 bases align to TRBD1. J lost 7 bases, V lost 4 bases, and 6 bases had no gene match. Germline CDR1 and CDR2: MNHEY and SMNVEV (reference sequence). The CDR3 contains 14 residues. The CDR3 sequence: CASSSTGSGGELFF. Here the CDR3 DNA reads TGTGCCAGCAGTTCGACAGGGAGTGGCGGGGAGCTGTTTTTT.

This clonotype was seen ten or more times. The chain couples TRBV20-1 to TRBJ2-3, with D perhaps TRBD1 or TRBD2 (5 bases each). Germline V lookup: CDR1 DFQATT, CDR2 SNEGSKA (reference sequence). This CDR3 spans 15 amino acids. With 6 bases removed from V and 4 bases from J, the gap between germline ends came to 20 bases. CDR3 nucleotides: TGCAGTGCGAAGGCAACCGATGGGGGTGCAGATACGCAGTATTTT. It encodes CSAKATDGGADTQYF.

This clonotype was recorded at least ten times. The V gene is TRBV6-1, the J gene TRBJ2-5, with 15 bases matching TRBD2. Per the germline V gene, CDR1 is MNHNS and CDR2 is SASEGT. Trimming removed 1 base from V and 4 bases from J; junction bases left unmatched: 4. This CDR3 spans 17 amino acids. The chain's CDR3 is CASSEVLGLAGGETQYF. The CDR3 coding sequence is TGTGCCAGCAGTGAAGTCTTGGGACTAGCGGGAGGAGAGACCCAGTACTTC.

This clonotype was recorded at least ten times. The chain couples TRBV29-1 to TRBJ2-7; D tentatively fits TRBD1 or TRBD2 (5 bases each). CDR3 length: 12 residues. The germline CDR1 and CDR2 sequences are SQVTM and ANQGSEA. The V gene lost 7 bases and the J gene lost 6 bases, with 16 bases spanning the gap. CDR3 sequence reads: CSGGSGTVEQYF. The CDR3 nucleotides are TGCAGCGGGGGCTCGGGGACGGTCGAGCAGTACTTC.

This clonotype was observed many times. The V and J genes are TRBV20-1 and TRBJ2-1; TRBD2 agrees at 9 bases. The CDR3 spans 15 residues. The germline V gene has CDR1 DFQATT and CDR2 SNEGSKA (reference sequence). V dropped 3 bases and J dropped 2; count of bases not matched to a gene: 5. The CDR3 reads CSARASGTTYNEQFF. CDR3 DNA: TGCAGTGCTAGGGCTAGCGGGACGACCTACAATGAGCAGTTCTTC.

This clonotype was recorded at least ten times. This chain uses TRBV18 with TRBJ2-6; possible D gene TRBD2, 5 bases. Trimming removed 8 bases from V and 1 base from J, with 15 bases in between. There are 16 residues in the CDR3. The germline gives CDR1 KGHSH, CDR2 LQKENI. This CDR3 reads CASKTPLGSGANVLTF. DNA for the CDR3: TGTGCCAGCAAAACCCCACTAGGGTCTGGGGCCAACGTCCTGACTTTC.

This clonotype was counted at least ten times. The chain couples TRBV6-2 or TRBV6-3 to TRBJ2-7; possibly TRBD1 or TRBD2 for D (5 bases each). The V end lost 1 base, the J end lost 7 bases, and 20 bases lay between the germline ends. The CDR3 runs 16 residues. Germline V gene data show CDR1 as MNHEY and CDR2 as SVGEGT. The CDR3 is CASSYLDVGQGPEQYF. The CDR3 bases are TGTGCCAGCAGTTACTTGGACGTAGGCCAGGGACCAGAGCAGTACTTC.

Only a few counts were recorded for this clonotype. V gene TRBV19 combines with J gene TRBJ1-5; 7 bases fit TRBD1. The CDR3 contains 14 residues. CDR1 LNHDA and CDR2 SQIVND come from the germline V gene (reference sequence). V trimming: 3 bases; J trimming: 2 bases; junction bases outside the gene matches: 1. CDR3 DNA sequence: TGTGCCAGTAGTATTACAGGGGGCAATCAGCCCCAGCATTTT. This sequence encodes CASSITGGNQPQHF.

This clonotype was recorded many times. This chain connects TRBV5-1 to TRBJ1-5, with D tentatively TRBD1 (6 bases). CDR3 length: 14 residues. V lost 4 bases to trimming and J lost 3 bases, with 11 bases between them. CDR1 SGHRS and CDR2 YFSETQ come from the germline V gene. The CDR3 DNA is TGCGCCAGCAGCGCGGACAGCCTCAATCAGCCCCAGCATTTT. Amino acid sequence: CASSADSLNQPQHF.